This entry lists 27 T cell receptor beta chains sequenced from one sample in a study of CDR3 diversity in severe acne. TCRdb fed the PCR reads into MiXCR, producing one record per CDR3 protein. In the table there are about 93,000 distinct CDR3 sequences, 45% to 55% of which are singletons. The sequenced sample consisted of blood. These receptors all come from a male donor in good health, serving as a control.

The V call is TRBV2, the J call TRBJ1-1; no definite D call. V lost 6 bases to trimming and J lost 3 bases, with 14 bases between them. CDR1 and CDR2 (germline): SNHLY, FYNNEI. The CDR3 has 14 residues. This CDR3 reads CASSPDGEYTEAFF. The CDR3 bases are TGTGCCAGCAGCCCCGACGGTGAATACACTGAAGCTTTCTTT.

At least ten counts were recorded for this clonotype. J is TRBJ2-5 and V is TRBV7-9; D remains unclear. Trimming removed 1 base at V and 1 base at J, with 13 bases between. The germline V gene has CDR1 SEHNR and CDR2 FQNEAQ (reference sequence). The CDR3 runs 16 residues. The CDR3: CASSLVLGFGQETQYF. The CDR3 nucleotides are TGTGCCAGCAGCTTAGTTCTGGGGTTCGGCCAAGAGACCCAGTACTTC. The full variable domain, completed using reference TRBV7-9 and TRBJ2-5, is DTGVSQNPRHKITKRGQNVTFRCDPISEHNRLYWYRQTLGQGPEFLTYFQNEAQLEKSRLLSDRFSAERPKGSFSTLEIQRTEQGDSAMYLCASSLVLGFGQETQYFGPGTRLLVL.

This clonotype has only one observation. The chain recombines TRBV4-1 with TRBJ1-2; TRBD1 aligns across 9 bases. The germline CDR1 and CDR2 sequences are MGHRA and YSYEKL. This CDR3 comprises 15 residues. After removal of 6 bases from V and 7 bases from J, the junction contained 12 bases not matched to a gene. CDR3 nucleotides: TGCGCCAGCAGTCCACGGGGACAGGGAGGCAGTGGCTACACCTTC. Translation: CASSPRGQGGSGYTF.

Worth noting for this clonotype: A much larger clone lies one base from this, so it may be a read error. This chain joins TRBV4-1 and TRBJ2-5; 9 bases match TRBD2. The CDR3 is 17 amino acids. Trimming removed 0 bases from V and 2 bases from J; junction bases left unmatched: 7. In germline, CDR1 is MGHRA, CDR2 YSYEKL. The CDR3 region is CASSQDRASGTQETQYF. The CDR3 coding sequence is TGCGCCAGCAGCCAAGATCGGGCTAGCGGGACACAAGAGACCCAGTACTTC.

The V gene is TRBV27, the J gene TRBJ2-2; D perhaps matches TRBD2 (6 bases). The CDR3 loop spans 18 amino acids. The V gene lost 3 bases and the J gene lost 1 base, with 18 bases spanning the gap. The germline gives CDR1 MNHEY, CDR2 SMNVEV (reference sequence). DNA for the CDR3: TGTGCCAGCAGTTTCCACGGTAGGGGAGGAGTGAACACCGGGGAGCTGTTTTTT. Its translation: CASSFHGRGGVNTGELFF.

This clonotype has a count of ten or more. This chain links TRBV7-9 with TRBJ2-7; possible D gene TRBD2, 5 bases. The CDR3 runs to 15 residues. Germline CDR1 is SEHNR and CDR2 is FQNEAQ (reference sequence). V gave up 1 base and J gave up 4 bases, with 14 bases separating them. CDR3 protein: CASSLESRRPYEQYF. The CDR3 region has the DNA TGTGCCAGCAGCTTAGAGTCCCGGAGGCCTTACGAGCAGTACTTC.

With regard to this clonotype: It is unclear where the CDR3 begins or ends on the DNA, so no DNA is shown, and the CDR3 is as TCRdb lists it. V and J are TRBV25-1 and TRBJ2-1; no DNA check was done on the table's D call, TRBD2. Germline lookup yields CDR1 MGHDK and CDR2 SYGVNS. The CDR3 adds up to 19 amino acids, both ends counted. The CDR3 region is CASSIYLCSAGGAANEQFF.

This clonotype turned up a few times. This chain connects TRBV15 to TRBJ1-5, with D possibly TRBD1 on 6 matching bases. The V and J ends lost 0 bases and 2 bases respectively, with 11 bases between them. The CDR3 has 16 residues. Germline-derived CDR1 and CDR2 are LNHNV and YYDKDF (reference sequence). The CDR3 coding sequence is TGTGCCACCAGCAGAGAAACGGGGGCTGGCAATCAGCCCCAGCATTTT. It specifies CATSRETGAGNQPQHF.

The chain combines TRBV19 with TRBJ2-3; TRBD1 matches 8 bases. Trimming at V came to 4 bases and at J to 2 bases, leaving 5 bases not matched to a gene. The CDR3 sequence is 15 residues long. The V gene's germline CDR1 is LNHDA and CDR2 SQIVND (reference sequence). CDR3 DNA sequence: TGTGCCAGTAGTACCGGGACAGGAGCCACAGATACGCAGTATTTT. As protein: CASSTGTGATDTQYF.

The chain combines TRBV5-1 with TRBJ2-5, with TRBD1 matching over 8 bases. From germline, CDR1 is SGHRS and CDR2 YFSETQ. The V gene end was trimmed by 6 bases and the J gene end by 5 bases; junction bases not matched to a gene: 33. The CDR3 has 22 residues. CDR3 in amino acids: CASNLAGMNTATGAAGAETQYF. In DNA, the CDR3 is TGCGCCAGCAACCTGGCAGGGATGAACACCGCGACAGGGGCCGCAGGGGCGGAGACCCAGTACTTC.

V is TRBV15 and J is TRBJ2-5; possibly TRBD1 for D (5 bases). This CDR3 spans 17 amino acids. The germline CDR1 and CDR2 sequences are LNHNV and YYDKDF (reference sequence). V was cut by 0 bases and J by 4 bases, with 18 bases left in between. The chain's CDR3 is CATSRDRGGVVPETQYF. The CDR3 DNA reads TGTGCCACCAGCAGAGATAGGGGTGGAGTGGTACCAGAGACCCAGTACTTC.

The chain is built from TRBV20-1 and TRBJ1-6; D is ambiguous. V shed 0 bases and J shed 9 bases, with 9 bases lying between them. CDR3 length equals 13 residues. Germline V CDR1 and CDR2: DFQATT, SNEGSKA (reference sequence). This CDR3 is CSARDEAGSPLHF. DNA of the CDR3: TGCAGTGCTAGAGATGAGGCGGGTTCACCCCTCCACTTT.

This clonotype turned up a few times. The rearrangement links TRBV6-5 to TRBJ2-5; TRBD1 might be the D (5 bases). The better agreement between TRBJ2-7 and the DNA end casts doubt on the J call. The CDR3 is 13 residues long. Germline values: CDR1 MNHEY, CDR2 SVGAGI. The chain's CDR3 is CASSSTERYEQYF. Written as DNA, the CDR3 is TGTGCCAGCAGTTCGACAGAGCGCTACGAGCAGTACTTC.

This clonotype was picked up a small number of times. V and J are TRBV7-9 and TRBJ1-1; possible D gene TRBD1, 5 bases. Trimming took 10 bases from V and 4 from J, leaving 19 bases between them. CDR3 size: 14 residues. The germline V gene has CDR1 SEHNR and CDR2 FQNEAQ (reference sequence). The CDR3 DNA reads TGTGCCACTCCAAACGGGAGGAGGGGCACTGAAGCTTTCTTT. Its translation is CATPNGRRGTEAFF.

The chain recombines TRBV5-1 with TRBJ1-1, with no clear D. CDR1 and CDR2 (germline): SGHRS, YFSETQ. This CDR3 has 12 amino acids. V gave up 0 bases and J gave up 6 bases, with 6 bases separating them. The CDR3 is CASSLDGAEAFF. In nucleotides, the CDR3 is TGCGCCAGCAGCTTGGATGGGGCTGAAGCTTTCTTT. Filled out from reference TRBV5-1 and TRBJ1-1, the complete variable domain reads KAGVTQTPRYLIKTRGQQVTLSCSPISGHRSVSWYQQTPGQGLQFLFEYFSETQRNKGNFPGRFSGRQFSNSRSEMNVSTLELGDSALYLCASSLDGAEAFFGQGTRLTVV.

This chain joins TRBV5-1 and TRBJ2-2, with a possible D match to TRBD2 (6 bases). The CDR3 covers 15 residues. CDR1 is SGHRS and CDR2 is YFSETQ in the germline V gene. The CDR3 nucleotides are TGCGCTGAAAGACTCGGGTCCGGGGGCACCGGGGAGCTGTTTTTT. The encoded protein is CAERLGSGGTGELFF.

This clonotype was counted many times. The V and J genes are TRBV6-5 and TRBJ2-7; unclear D gene. The ends were cut back, 0 bases at V and 2 bases at J, with 8 bases in the middle. Germline CDR1 is MNHEY and CDR2 is SVGAGI. CDR3 size: 14 residues. In nucleotides, the CDR3 is TGTGCCAGCAGTTACTCGGACCGACCCTACGAGCAGTACTTC. It encodes CASSYSDRPYEQYF.

This clonotype was picked up a small number of times. The CDR3 protein is CSARALAGDYNEQFF. For the CDR3, the DNA is TGCAGTGCTAGGGCCCTAGCGGGAGACTACAATGAGCAGTTCTTC. V usage is TRBV20-1 and J usage is TRBJ2-1; TRBD2 matches 10 bases. The CDR3 covers 15 residues. The germline CDR1 and CDR2 sequences are DFQATT and SNEGSKA (reference sequence). The J segment lost 3 bases and the V segment lost 3 bases, leaving 5 bases of the junction unmatched.

This clonotype was observed at least ten times. The chain carries TRBV20-1 and TRBJ2-5, with 7 nucleotides matching TRBD1. Germline CDR1 DFQATT, CDR2 SNEGSKA (reference sequence). CDR3 length: 12 residues. V lost 3 bases to trimming and J lost 4 bases; unmatched junction nucleotides: 2. The CDR3 DNA reads as TGCAGTGCTAGGAGGGGGCCAGAGACCCAGTACTTC. It yields the protein CSARRGPETQYF.

Many counts were recorded for this clonotype. J is TRBJ2-7 and V is TRBV5-1; TRBD2 matches 7 bases. The J segment lost 4 bases and the V segment lost 0 bases, leaving 10 bases of the junction unmatched. The CDR3 spans 16 residues. Germline assignment: CDR1 SGHRS and CDR2 YFSETQ. The CDR3 protein is CASSLATAGEGYEQYF. The DNA of the CDR3 is TGCGCCAGCAGCTTGGCCACGGCGGGAGAAGGGTACGAGCAGTACTTC. The entire variable domain, with the rest obtained from reference TRBV5-1 and TRBJ2-7, is as follows: KAGVTQTPRYLIKTRGQQVTLSCSPISGHRSVSWYQQTPGQGLQFLFEYFSETQRNKGNFPGRFSGRQFSNSRSEMNVSTLELGDSALYLCASSLATAGEGYEQYFGPGTRLTVT.

This clonotype has ten or more counts. CDR3 sequence: CASSVATGMGTWAYEQYF. The CDR3 DNA is TGTGCCAGCAGCGTAGCTACGGGGATGGGAACGTGGGCCTACGAGCAGTACTTC. This chain connects TRBV9 to TRBJ2-7; possibly TRBD2 for D (5 bases). The CDR3 is 18 residues long. Germline loops: CDR1 SGDLS, CDR2 YYNGEE. The V end lost 0 bases, the J end lost 2 bases, and 21 bases lay between the germline ends. The variable domain in full, completed from reference TRBV9 and TRBJ2-7, reads DSGVTQTPKHLITATGQRVTLRCSPRSGDLSVYWYQQSLDQGLQFLIQYYNGEERAKGNILERFSAQQFPDLHSELNLSSLELGDSALYFCASSVATGMGTWAYEQYFGPGTRLTVT.

The table lists this clonotype with a few counts. This chain links TRBV2 with TRBJ1-1; no reliable D call. This CDR3 region has 13 residues. Germline loops: CDR1 SNHLY, CDR2 FYNNEI. Trimming took 6 bases from V and 9 from J, leaving 17 bases between them. This chain's CDR3 is CASSAEDERQAFF. CDR3 DNA: TGTGCCAGCAGCGCAGAGGACGAGAGGCAAGCTTTCTTT. The whole variable domain, remainder taken from reference TRBV2 and TRBJ1-1, is EPEVTQTPSHQVTQMGQEVILRCVPISNHLYFYWYRQILGQKVEFLVSFYNNEISEKSEIFDDQFSVERPDGSNFTLKIRSTKLEDSAMYFCASSAEDERQAFFGQGTRLTVV.

This chain joins TRBV12-3 or TRBV12-4 and TRBJ1-3, with a tentative D call TRBD1 (6 bases). This CDR3 is 14 amino acids long. V was trimmed by 5 bases and J by 9 bases, leaving 17 bases between them. The CDR3 region is CASSPQGGEGTIYF. In nucleotides, the CDR3 is TGTGCCAGCAGTCCACAGGGAGGTGAGGGCACCATATATTTT.

This clonotype has a count of ten or more. V is TRBV28 and J is TRBJ2-4; 7 bases align to TRBD2. The CDR3 spans 15 residues. Per germline, CDR1 MDHEN and CDR2 SYDVKM. Trimming took 7 bases from V and 3 from J; bases not matched to a gene: 9. The CDR3 is CASTPQAGLKNIQYF. The CDR3 DNA reads as TGTGCCAGCACTCCACAAGCGGGACTCAAAAACATTCAGTACTTC.

The chain employs TRBV7-2 and TRBJ2-6; D unresolved. The CDR3 extends over 16 amino acids. V was cut by 2 bases and J by 0 bases, with 8 bases left in between. The V gene's germline CDR1 is SGHTA and CDR2 FQGNSA. The CDR3 DNA follows: TGTGCCAGCAGCTTAAATGGCTTCTCTGGGGCCAACGTCCTGACTTTC. Translation gives CASSLNGFSGANVLTF.

This clonotype was recorded a few times. The chain links TRBV7-9 to TRBJ2-7; 11 nucleotides match TRBD2. This CDR3 contains 15 residues. Trimming removed 2 bases from V and 3 bases from J; junction bases left unmatched: 3. Per the germline V gene, CDR1 is SEHNR and CDR2 is FQNEAQ (reference sequence). CDR3 DNA sequence: TGTGCCAGCAGCTTACTAGCGGGGGGCTACTACGAGCAGTACTTC. It translates to CASSLLAGGYYEQYF.

This clonotype was recorded at least ten times. This rearrangement joins TRBV4-1 to TRBJ2-1; 10 nucleotides match TRBD2. Looked up from germline, CDR1 is MGHRA and CDR2 is YSYEKL. V lost 1 base to trimming and J lost 7 bases; unmatched junction nucleotides: 16. The CDR3 is made up of 19 amino acids. The CDR3 DNA reads as TGCGCCAGCAGCCAAGGGGACCTTGTTAGCGGGGGGCCGTATAATGAGCAGTTCTTC. Encoded protein: CASSQGDLVSGGPYNEQFF.